This TCR beta chain was sequenced during a study of cytomegalovirus exposure and HLA in healthy donors. TCRdb's table, derived via immunoSEQ multiplex PCR, lists solely in-frame clones and lacks some. In the table there are 150,000 or so clones, approximately 94% of which are singletons. Concerning this clone itself: Antigen unknown.

Overall study findings and caveats: According to a subsequent analysis, TCR clusters from the first cohort were inclined to appear together in the 90 to 150 validation repertoires. There were some public TCRs occurring in many donors, but most TCR sequences were rare. Investigators reported fewer than 200 TCR beta chains as tied to cytomegalovirus.

This CDR3 is built from 16 residues. Germline V gene sequence: CDR1 ENHRY, CDR2 SYGVKD. With 3 bases clipped from V and 7 bases from J, the junction kept 8 bases outside the gene matches. While the first cohort had 500 to 700 subjects, the donors belonged to the separate validation cohort of about 120 subjects. This chain joins TRBV10-3 and TRBJ2-3; 12 bases agree with TRBD2. This sequence was found in a man between 18 and 35 years old in good health and CMV-seropositive. The sample taken for sequencing was PBMCs. Here the CDR3 reads CAISDGLAGTPYTQYF. In DNA, the CDR3 is TGTGCCATCAGTGACGGACTAGCGGGAACTCCTTATACGCAGTATTTT.